The entry below gives a single T cell receptor (beta chain) sequence along with its context. The sample is drawn from a study of blood T cell repertoires in COVID-19. Assay: immunoSEQ multiplex PCR; the TCRdb copy retains only in-frame clones and omits some. Altogether around 260,000 clones are present, around 87% being singletons, with the ten largest covering approximately 2.2%. The CDR3 is 12 amino acids. In germline, CDR1 is SGHTA, CDR2 FQGNSA. The V end lost 2 bases, the J end lost 4 bases, and 6 bases lay between the germline ends. The sequencing input was peripheral blood. The chain recombines TRBV7-2 with TRBJ2-7, with D possibly TRBD2 on 5 matching bases. This clonotype originated in a woman aged 50 to 65 with acute or convalescent COVID-19. CDR3 protein: CASSLTGYEQYF. The CDR3 nucleotides read TGTGCCAGCAGCTTAACGGGGTACGAGCAGTACTTC.